This entry describes one T cell receptor (beta chain). Its antigen is undetermined. This record comes from a study of CD8 T cells in ankylosing spondylitis. General observations from the study: A motif in TCR beta, a set of about eight highly homologous variants, appeared characteristic of ankylosing spondylitis blood.

Researchers built TCR beta libraries using quantitative 5'-RACE with molecular barcodes. Each CDR3 protein is one row after TCRdb ran MiXCR on the 5' RACE reads. The table lists 250,000 to 400,000 distinct CDR3 sequences, 11% of them singletons, with about a tenth in the top ten. V lost 2 bases and J lost 0; bases outside the gene matches: 1. Germline V CDR1 and CDR2: MNHEY, SVGEGT. The CDR3 consists of 15 residues. The clonotype originates from a female donor with ankylosing spondylitis or in good health (not recorded which). The sequenced sample consisted of blood, either unsorted or a sorted T cell fraction (not recorded which). The chain employs TRBV6-2 or TRBV6-3 and TRBJ2-3; 8 nucleotides align to TRBD1. CDR3: CASSYDRGSTDTQYF. The CDR3 coding sequence is TGTGCCAGCAGTTACGACAGGGGAAGCACAGATACGCAGTATTTT.